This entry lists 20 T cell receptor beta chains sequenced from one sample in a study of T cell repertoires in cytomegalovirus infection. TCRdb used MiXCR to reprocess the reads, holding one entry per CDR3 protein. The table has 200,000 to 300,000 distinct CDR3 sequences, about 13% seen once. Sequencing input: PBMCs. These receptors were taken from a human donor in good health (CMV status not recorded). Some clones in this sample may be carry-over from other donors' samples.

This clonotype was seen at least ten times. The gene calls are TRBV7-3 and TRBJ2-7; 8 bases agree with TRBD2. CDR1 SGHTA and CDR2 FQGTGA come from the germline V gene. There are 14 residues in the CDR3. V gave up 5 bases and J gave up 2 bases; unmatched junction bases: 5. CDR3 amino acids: CASSPTSGTYEQYF. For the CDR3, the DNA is TGTGCCAGCAGCCCTACTAGCGGTACCTACGAGCAGTACTTC.

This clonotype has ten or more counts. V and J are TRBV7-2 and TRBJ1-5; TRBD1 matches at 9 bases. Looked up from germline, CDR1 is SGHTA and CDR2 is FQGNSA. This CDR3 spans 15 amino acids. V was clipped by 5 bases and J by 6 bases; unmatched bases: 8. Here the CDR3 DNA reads TGTGCCAGCAGCACAGGACAGGGGTGGGCTCAGCCCCAGCATTTT. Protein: CASSTGQGWAQPQHF.

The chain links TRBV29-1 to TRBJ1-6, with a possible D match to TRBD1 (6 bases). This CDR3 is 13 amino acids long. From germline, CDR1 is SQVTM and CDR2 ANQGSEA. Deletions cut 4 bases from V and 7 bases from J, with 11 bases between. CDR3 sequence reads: CSVAGGGNSPLHF. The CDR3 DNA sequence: TGCAGCGTTGCCGGAGGGGGGAATTCACCCCTCCACTTT.

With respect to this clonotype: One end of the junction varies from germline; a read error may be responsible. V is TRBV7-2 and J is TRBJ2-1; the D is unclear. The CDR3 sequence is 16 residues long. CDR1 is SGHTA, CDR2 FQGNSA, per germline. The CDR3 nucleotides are TGTGCCAGCAGCTTATCGCCTTGGACGACCTACAATAAGCAGTTCTTC. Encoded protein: CASSLSPWTTYNKQFF.

CDR3 amino acids: CASSATGTGVYEQYF. The CDR3 DNA reads as TGTGCCAGCAGCGCCACCGGGACAGGGGTATACGAGCAGTACTTC. This rearrangement joins TRBV7-9 to TRBJ2-7, with 10 bases fitting TRBD1. V shed 5 bases, J shed 4 bases, and the junction held 8 bases outside the gene matches. The CDR3 is made up of 15 amino acids. Germline V gene sequence: CDR1 SEHNR, CDR2 FQNEAQ (reference sequence).

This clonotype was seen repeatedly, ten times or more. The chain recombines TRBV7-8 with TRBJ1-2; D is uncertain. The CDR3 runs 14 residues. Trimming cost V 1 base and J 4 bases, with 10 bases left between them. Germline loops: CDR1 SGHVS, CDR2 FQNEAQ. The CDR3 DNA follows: TGTGCCAGCAGCTTAGACGGGCAATCCTATGGCTACACCTTC. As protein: CASSLDGQSYGYTF.

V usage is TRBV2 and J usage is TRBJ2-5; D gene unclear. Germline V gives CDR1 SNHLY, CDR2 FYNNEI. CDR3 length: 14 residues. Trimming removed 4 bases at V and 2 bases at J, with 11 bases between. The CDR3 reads CASSVGNSQETQYF. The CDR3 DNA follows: TGTGCCAGCAGTGTTGGGAATAGTCAAGAGACCCAGTACTTC.

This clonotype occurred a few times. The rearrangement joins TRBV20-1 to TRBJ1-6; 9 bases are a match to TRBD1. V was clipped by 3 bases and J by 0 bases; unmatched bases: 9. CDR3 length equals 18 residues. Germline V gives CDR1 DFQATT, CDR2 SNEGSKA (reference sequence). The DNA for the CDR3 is TGCAGTGCTAGGGGCAGTACAGGGGGCAACTCCTATAATTCACCCCTCCACTTT. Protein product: CSARGSTGGNSYNSPLHF.

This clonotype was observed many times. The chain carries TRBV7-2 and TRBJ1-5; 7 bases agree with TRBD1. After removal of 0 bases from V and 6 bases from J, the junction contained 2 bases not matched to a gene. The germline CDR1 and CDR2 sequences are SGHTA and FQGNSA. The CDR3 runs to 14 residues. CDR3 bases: TGTGCCAGCAGCTTAGCCACAGGGGTTCAGCCCCAGCATTTT. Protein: CASSLATGVQPQHF.

The DNA for the CDR3 is TGTGCCAGCAGCCAAGGTTACGGGGGGTCCAAGGCGGACACAGATACGCAGTATTTT. It translates to CASSQGYGGSKADTDTQYF. The chain is built from TRBV14 and TRBJ2-3; 7 bases fit TRBD2. With V trimmed by 1 base and J by 2 bases, 15 bases remained unmatched. Germline V CDR1 and CDR2: SGHDN, FVKESK. The CDR3 extends over 19 amino acids.

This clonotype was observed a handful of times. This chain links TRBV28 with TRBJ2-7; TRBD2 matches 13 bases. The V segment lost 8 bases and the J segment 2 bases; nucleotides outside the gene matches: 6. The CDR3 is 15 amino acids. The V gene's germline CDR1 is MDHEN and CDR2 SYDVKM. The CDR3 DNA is TGTGCCAGCGGAACTAGCGGGAGGGTGACCTACGAGCAGTACTTC. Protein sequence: CASGTSGRVTYEQYF.

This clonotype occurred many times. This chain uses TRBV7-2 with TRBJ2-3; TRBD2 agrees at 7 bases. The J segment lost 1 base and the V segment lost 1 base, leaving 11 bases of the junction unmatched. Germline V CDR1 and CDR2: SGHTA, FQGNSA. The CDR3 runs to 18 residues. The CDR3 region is CASSLVGGGPSGTDTQYF. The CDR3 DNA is TGTGCCAGCAGCTTAGTTGGGGGAGGGCCTTCTGGCACAGATACGCAGTATTTT.

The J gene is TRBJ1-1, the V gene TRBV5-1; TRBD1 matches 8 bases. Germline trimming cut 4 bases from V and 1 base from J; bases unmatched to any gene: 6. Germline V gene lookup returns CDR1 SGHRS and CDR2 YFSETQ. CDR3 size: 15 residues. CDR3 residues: CASSPEQGENTEAFF. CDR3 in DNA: TGCGCCAGCAGCCCGGAACAGGGGGAGAACACTGAAGCTTTCTTT. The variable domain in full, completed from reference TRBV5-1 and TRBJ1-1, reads KAGVTQTPRYLIKTRGQQVTLSCSPISGHRSVSWYQQTPGQGLQFLFEYFSETQRNKGNFPGRFSGRQFSNSRSEMNVSTLELGDSALYLCASSPEQGENTEAFFGQGTRLTVV.

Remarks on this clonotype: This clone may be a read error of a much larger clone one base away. Written as DNA, the CDR3 is TGTGCCAGCAGCTCCCTCTGGACTAGGGGGAATGAGCAGTTCTTC. Amino acids: CASSSLWTRGNEQFF. The chain carries TRBV7-2 and TRBJ2-1, with D possibly TRBD2 on 7 matching bases. Germline CDR1 is SGHTA and CDR2 is FQGNSA. V was trimmed by 4 bases and J by 7 bases, leaving 17 bases between them. This CDR3 contains 15 residues.

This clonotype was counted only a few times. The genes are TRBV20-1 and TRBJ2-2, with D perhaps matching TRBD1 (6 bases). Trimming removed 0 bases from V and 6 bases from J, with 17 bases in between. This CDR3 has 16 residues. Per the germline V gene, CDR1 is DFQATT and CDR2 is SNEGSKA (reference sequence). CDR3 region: CSARDPRSGEAGELFF. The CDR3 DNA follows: TGCAGTGCTAGAGATCCCCGGTCAGGGGAAGCCGGGGAGCTGTTTTTT.

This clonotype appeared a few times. Here the CDR3 reads CASSRPNAGVDTQYF. In nucleotides, the CDR3 is TGTGCCAGCAGCCGACCCAACGCGGGCGTGGATACGCAGTATTTT. The chain uses TRBV3-1 and TRBJ2-3; D may be TRBD2 (5 bases). The CDR3 runs to 15 residues. V gave up 4 bases and J gave up 6 bases, with 17 bases separating them. CDR1 is LGHDT and CDR2 is YNNKEL in the germline V gene (reference sequence).

CDR3 DNA: TGTGCCAGTAGTATAGCGGCGGACTACGGGGAGCCCCAGCATTTT. It codes for CASSIAADYGEPQHF. V usage is TRBV19 and J usage is TRBJ1-5; no firm D call. V lost 1 base and J lost 8, with 15 bases in between. From germline, CDR1 is LNHDA and CDR2 SQIVND (reference sequence). CDR3 length: 15 residues.

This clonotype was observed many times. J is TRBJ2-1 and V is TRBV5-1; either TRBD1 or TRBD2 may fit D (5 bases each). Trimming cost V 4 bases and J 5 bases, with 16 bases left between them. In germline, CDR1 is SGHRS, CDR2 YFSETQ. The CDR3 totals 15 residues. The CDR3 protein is CASSPRSGTDNEQFF. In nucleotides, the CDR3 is TGCGCCAGCAGCCCGAGATCCGGGACCGACAATGAGCAGTTCTTC.

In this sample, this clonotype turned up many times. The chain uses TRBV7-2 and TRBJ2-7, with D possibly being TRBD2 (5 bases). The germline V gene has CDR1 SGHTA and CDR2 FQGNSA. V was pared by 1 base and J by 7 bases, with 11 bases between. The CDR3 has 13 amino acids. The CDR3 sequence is CASSLGRSGEQYF. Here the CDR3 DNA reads TGTGCCAGCAGCTTAGGCAGGTCGGGAGAGCAGTACTTC.

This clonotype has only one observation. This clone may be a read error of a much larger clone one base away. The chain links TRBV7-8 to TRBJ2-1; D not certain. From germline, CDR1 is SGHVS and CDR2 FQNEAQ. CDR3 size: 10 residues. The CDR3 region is CTSSLVEQFF. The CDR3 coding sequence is TGTACCAGCAGCTTAGTTGAGCAGTTCTTC.